A selection of T cell receptor beta chains follows, all from one sample in a study of CD8+CD57+ T cells in acquired aplastic anemia. MiXCR, run by TCRdb on the reads, gives a single entry per CDR3 protein. The sample holds around 130,000 distinct CDR3 sequences, 48% seen once. The specimen sequenced was sorted CD4+, CD8+, or CD8+CD57+ T cells (not recorded which) from PBMCs. The source of these receptors is a human donor in good health, serving as a control. CDR3s include the opening cysteine and the closing phenylalanine or tryptophan. A D gene is named only where the DNA matches it firmly. The size of a clone is reported for some rows only, either as once, few or many, or as a class for expanded clones.

D	size	J	V	CDR3	DNA
NA	many	TRBJ1-1	TRBV28	CASSLGLEAFF	TGTGCCAGCAGTTTAGGGCTTGAAGCTTTCTTT
NA	NA	TRBJ1-2	TRBV7-2	CASREDGNYGYTF	TGTGCCAGCAGAGAAGACGGTAACTATGGCTACACCTTC
TRBD2	NA	TRBJ2-1	TRBV10-1	CASSAGTSINEQFF	TGCGCCAGCAGTGCCGGGACTAGTATCAATGAGCAGTTCTTC
TRBD2	few	TRBJ2-1	TRBV4-1	CASSRAAGGDSYNEQFF	TGCGCCAGCAGCCGGGCCGCGGGGGGGGACTCCTACAATGAGCAGTTCTTC
NA	many	TRBJ1-4	TRBV12-3/TRBV12-4	CASSKQRNEKLFF	TGTGCCAGCAGTAAACAGAGAAATGAAAAACTGTTTTTT
NA	once	TRBJ1-6	TRBV4-2	CASSQDPENSPLHF	TGTGCCAGCAGCCAAGATCCAGAGAATTCACCCCTCCACTTT
NA	NA	TRBJ1-5	TRBV19	CASRTGLGQPQHF	TGTGCCAGTAGAACAGGGTTAGGTCAGCCCCAGCATTTT
TRBD1	NA	TRBJ1-2	TRBV2	CASSRQGAGYTF	TGTGCCAGCAGTAGACAGGGGGCAGGCTACACCTTC
TRBD2	many	TRBJ2-3	TRBV19	CASSTRLAPDTQYF	TGTGCCAGTAGTACCCGACTAGCACCAGATACGCAGTATTTT
NA	NA	TRBJ2-5	TRBV2	CASSRSTGTQYF	TGTGCCAGCAGTCGGTCCACCGGGACCCAGTACTTC
TRBD1	NA	TRBJ1-1	TRBV18	CASSRQGAIRAEAFF	TGTGCCAGCTCCCGACAGGGGGCGATCAGGGCTGAAGCTTTCTTT
TRBD1	once	TRBJ1-2	TRBV19	CASSRTGGRGYGYTF	TGTGCCAGTAGTCGGACAGGTGGAAGGGGCTATGGCTACACCTTC
NA	NA	TRBJ1-2	TRBV12-3/TRBV12-4	CASVTGPPNYGYTF	TGTGCCAGCGTCACGGGCCCCCCTAACTATGGCTACACCTTC
NA	many	TRBJ1-1	TRBV7-2	CASSLRAAYSNTEAFF	TGTGCCAGCAGCTTAAGGGCAGCTTACTCGAACACTGAAGCTTTCTTT
NA	NA	TRBJ1-6	TRBV6-5	CASSYRDPNSPLHF	TGTGCCAGCAGTTACAGGGATCCTAATTCACCCCTCCACTTT
NA	many	TRBJ2-5	TRBV12-3/TRBV12-4	CASSKNPTLQETQYF	TGTGCCAGCAGTAAAAACCCGACCCTACAAGAGACCCAGTACTTC
NA	NA	TRBJ1-1	TRBV19	CASSITSNTEAFF	TGTGCCAGTAGTATTACAAGCAACACTGAAGCTTTCTTT